The 15 T cell receptor beta chains in this list originate from one sample, sequenced in a study of blood T cell repertoires in COVID-19. Sequencing was performed with immunoSEQ multiplex PCR; in TCRdb, only in-frame clones are kept and a portion is missing. The sample shows over 80,000 clones, around four fifths of them seen only once. The material sequenced was peripheral blood. The receptors derive from a woman in her sixties with acute or convalescent COVID-19.

The chain joins TRBV29-1 to TRBJ2-7; D is perhaps TRBD1 (6 bases). CDR1 SQVTM and CDR2 ANQGSEA come from the germline V gene. Trimming took 8 bases from V and 6 from J, leaving 14 bases between them. The CDR3 is made up of 11 amino acids. CDR3 in DNA: TGCAGCTCGACTTCAGGGGCCGAGCAGTACTTC. This codes for CSSTSGAEQYF.

This clone has just a few counts. The chain links TRBV27 to TRBJ2-3; tentative D call: TRBD2 (6 bases). V lost 3 bases and J lost 6, with 13 bases in between. Germline loops: CDR1 MNHEY, CDR2 SMNVEV (reference sequence). The CDR3 has 14 residues. CDR3 DNA sequence: TGTGCCAGCAGTTTCAATGGAGGGAGGGATACGCAGTATTTT. Translated: CASSFNGGRDTQYF.

V gene TRBV5-6 combines with J gene TRBJ2-7, with no clear D. In germline, CDR1 is SGHDT, CDR2 YYEEEE. V was shortened by 2 bases and J by 3 bases, with 6 bases between the two germline ends. This CDR3 has 12 amino acids. In nucleotides, the CDR3 is TGTGCCAGCAGCTTTCAGGACTACGAGCAGTACTTC. Translation: CASSFQDYEQYF.

CDR3 in DNA: TGTGCCAGCAGCTCCTCCGGGACAGGGGGAGATACGCAGTATTTT. Translation gives CASSSSGTGGDTQYF. The chain has TRBV7-9 and TRBJ2-3; 11 bases are a match to TRBD1. The junction had 5 bases not matched to a gene; V was cut back by 4 bases and J by 5 bases. The V gene's germline CDR1 is SEHNR and CDR2 FQNEAQ (reference sequence). This CDR3 region has 15 residues.

This chain uses TRBV24-1 with TRBJ2-2; TRBD2 might be the D (5 bases). Germline V gene lookup returns CDR1 KGHDR and CDR2 SFDVKD. Deletions cut 10 bases from V and 3 bases from J, with 14 bases between. The CDR3 contains 14 residues. The CDR3 nucleotides are TGTGCCACTCGGGGTCGTGGGGACACCGGGGAGCTGTTTTTT. Translation: CATRGRGDTGELFF.

The CDR3 DNA reads TGTGCCAGCAGCAGGGAGGGATATGGCTACACCTTC. It specifies CASSREGYGYTF. This chain links TRBV12-3 or TRBV12-4 with TRBJ1-2, with D perhaps TRBD1 (5 bases). The length of the CDR3 is 12 residues. V was cut by 6 bases and J by 5 bases, with 10 bases left in between.

The chain combines TRBV10-3 with TRBJ1-4; possible D gene TRBD1, 5 bases. The CDR3 has 13 amino acids. CDR1 is ENHRY, CDR2 SYGVKD, per germline. V gave up 6 bases and J gave up 7 bases, with 12 bases separating them. The CDR3 here is CAIRAGPGEKLFF. As DNA, the CDR3 is TGTGCCATCAGGGCAGGGCCGGGTGAAAAACTGTTTTTT.

The CDR3, as DNA: TGTGCCAGTAGTATGTGGAGGGACAGGGCCTACGAGCAGTACTTC. It yields the protein CASSMWRDRAYEQYF. The chain couples TRBV19 to TRBJ2-7; 9 positions agree with TRBD1. CDR3 size: 15 residues. The germline V gene has CDR1 LNHDA and CDR2 SQIVND (reference sequence). Unmatched junction bases numbered 5, after V lost 3 bases and J lost 2 bases.

This clone was seen only a few times. The chain joins TRBV10-3 to TRBJ2-2; a possible D gene is TRBD1 (5 bases). Looked up from germline, CDR1 is ENHRY and CDR2 is SYGVKD. This CDR3 region has 15 residues. V gave up 11 bases and J gave up 7 bases, with 23 bases separating them. The CDR3 is CAAREFQQVYGELFF. In nucleotides, the CDR3 is TGTGCCGCTAGAGAATTCCAACAGGTTTACGGGGAGCTGTTTTTT.

The chain has TRBV5-4 and TRBJ2-1, with D possibly matching TRBD2 (6 bases). Trimming pared 4 bases from V and 8 bases from J, leaving 16 bases between. The germline gives CDR1 SGHNT, CDR2 YYREEE (reference sequence). There are 14 residues in the CDR3. CDR3 sequence: CASSLLAPGDEQFF. DNA of the CDR3: TGTGCCAGCAGCCTACTAGCACCCGGGGATGAGCAGTTCTTC. Full variable domain (rest looked up from reference TRBV5-4 and TRBJ2-1): ETGVTQSPTHLIKTRGQQVTLRCSSQSGHNTVSWYQQALGQGPQFIFQYYREEENGRGNFPPRFSGLQFPNYSSELNVNALELDDSALYLCASSLLAPGDEQFFGPGTRLTVL.

This chain links TRBV23-1 with TRBJ2-2; D ambiguous. TRBV23-1 is an open reading frame, and its role is uncertain. The length of the CDR3 is 12 residues. The V end was cut by 8 bases, the J end by 6 bases, with 10 bases between. The CDR3 nucleotides are TGCGCCAGCCCCACTGGGCCCGGGGAGCTGTTTTTT. Amino acid sequence: CASPTGPGELFF.

The rearrangement links TRBV18 to TRBJ2-3, with 10 bases lining up with TRBD2. The trim removed 6 bases at V and 2 bases at J, leaving 8 bases unmatched. Germline V gives CDR1 KGHSH, CDR2 LQKENI. CDR3 length: 16 residues. CDR3 in amino acids: CASSPVSGGFTDTQYF. The CDR3 DNA reads TGTGCCAGCTCTCCAGTTAGCGGGGGGTTCACAGATACGCAGTATTTT.

The chain couples TRBV27 to TRBJ1-6, with no clear D. CDR3 length equals 15 residues. V lost 6 bases to trimming and J lost 0 bases, with 9 bases between them. Germline CDR1 is MNHEY and CDR2 is SMNVEV (reference sequence). DNA for the CDR3: TGTGCCAGCAGAACCCTCAGCTCCTATAATTCACCCCTCCACTTT. It translates to CASRTLSSYNSPLHF.

The V and J genes are TRBV7-2 and TRBJ2-7; maybe TRBD1 (5 bases). From germline, CDR1 is SGHTA and CDR2 FQGNSA. V lost 1 base and J lost 5, with 9 bases in between. The CDR3 extends over 13 amino acids. CDR3 sequence reads: CASSLVGVNEQYF. The CDR3, as DNA: TGTGCCAGCAGCTTAGTAGGGGTGAACGAGCAGTACTTC.

V usage is TRBV6-5 and J usage is TRBJ1-2; the D gene is possibly TRBD1 (5 bases). Between the trimmed V and J ends, which lost 5 bases and 7 bases, there was a span of 14 bases. Germline V gene sequence: CDR1 MNHEY, CDR2 SVGAGI. This CDR3 spans 13 amino acids. This CDR3 is CASSMDIGSGYTF. DNA for the CDR3: TGTGCCAGCAGTATGGACATCGGAAGTGGCTACACCTTC.